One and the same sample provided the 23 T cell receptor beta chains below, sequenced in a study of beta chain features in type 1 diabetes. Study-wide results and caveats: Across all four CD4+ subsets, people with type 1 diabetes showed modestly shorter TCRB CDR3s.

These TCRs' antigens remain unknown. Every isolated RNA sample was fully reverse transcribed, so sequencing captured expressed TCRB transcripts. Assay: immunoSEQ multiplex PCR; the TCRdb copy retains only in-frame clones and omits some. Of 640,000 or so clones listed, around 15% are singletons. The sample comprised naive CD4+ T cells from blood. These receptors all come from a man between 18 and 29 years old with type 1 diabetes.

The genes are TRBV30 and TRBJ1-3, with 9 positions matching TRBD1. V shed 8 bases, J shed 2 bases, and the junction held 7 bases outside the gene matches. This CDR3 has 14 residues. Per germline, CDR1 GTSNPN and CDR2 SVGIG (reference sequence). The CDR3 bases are TGTGCCCGGGGGACAGGGACAACTGGAAACACCATATATTTT. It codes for CARGTGTTGNTIYF.

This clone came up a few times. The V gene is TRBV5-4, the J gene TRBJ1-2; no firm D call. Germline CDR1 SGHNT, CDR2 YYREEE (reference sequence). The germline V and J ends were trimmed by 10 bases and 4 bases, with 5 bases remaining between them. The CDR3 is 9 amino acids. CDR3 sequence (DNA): TGTGCCCCCCTCTATGGCTACACCTTC. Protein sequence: CAPLYGYTF.

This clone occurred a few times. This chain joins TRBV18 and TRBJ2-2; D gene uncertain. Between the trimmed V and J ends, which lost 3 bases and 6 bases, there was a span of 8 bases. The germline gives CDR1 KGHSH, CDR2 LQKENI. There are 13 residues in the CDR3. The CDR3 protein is CASSPNQAGELFF. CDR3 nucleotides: TGTGCCAGCTCACCCAACCAAGCCGGGGAGCTGTTTTTT.

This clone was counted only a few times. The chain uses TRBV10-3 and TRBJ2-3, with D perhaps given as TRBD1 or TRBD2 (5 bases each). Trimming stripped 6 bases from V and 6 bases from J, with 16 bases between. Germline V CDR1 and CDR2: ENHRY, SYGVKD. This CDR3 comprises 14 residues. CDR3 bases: TGTGCCATCAGCGGACGGGGCCAGTCGGATACGCAGTATTTT. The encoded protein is CAISGRGQSDTQYF.

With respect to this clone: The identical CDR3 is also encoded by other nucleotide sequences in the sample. The CDR3 sequence: CASSLEADTEAFF. In DNA form, the CDR3 reads TGCGCCAGCAGCTTGGAGGCGGACACTGAAGCTTTCTTT. The genes are TRBV5-1 and TRBJ1-1; D gene unclear. Between the trimmed V and J ends, which lost 0 bases and 3 bases, there was a span of 6 bases. Germline CDR1 SGHRS, CDR2 YFSETQ. CDR3 length equals 13 residues.

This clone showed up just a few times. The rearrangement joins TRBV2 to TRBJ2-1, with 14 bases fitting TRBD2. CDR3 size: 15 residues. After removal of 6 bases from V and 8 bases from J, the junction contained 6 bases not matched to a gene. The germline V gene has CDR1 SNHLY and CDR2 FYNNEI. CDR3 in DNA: TGTGCCAGCAGACAGGGACTAGCGGGGGTCGATGAGCAGTTCTTC. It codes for CASRQGLAGVDEQFF.

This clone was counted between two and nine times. CDR3: CASSADLAGGRNEQFF. As DNA, the CDR3 is TGTGCCAGCAGTGCCGATTTGGCGGGGGGCCGGAATGAGCAGTTCTTC. This chain connects TRBV2 to TRBJ2-1; 8 bases are shared with TRBD2. Trimming cost V 4 bases and J 7 bases; bases outside gene matches: 12. Germline V gene sequence: CDR1 SNHLY, CDR2 FYNNEI. This CDR3 is 16 amino acids long.

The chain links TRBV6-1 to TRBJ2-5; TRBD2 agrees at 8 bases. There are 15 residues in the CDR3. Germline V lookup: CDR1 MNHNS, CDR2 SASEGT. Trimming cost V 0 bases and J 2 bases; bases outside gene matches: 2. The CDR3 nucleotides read TGTGCCAGCAGTGAAGCTAGCGGGGCACAAGAGACCCAGTACTTC. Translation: CASSEASGAQETQYF.

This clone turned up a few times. CDR3 sequence: CASRTRGGNTIYF. CDR3 nucleotides: TGCGCCAGCAGGACCCGAGGTGGAAACACCATATATTTT. The V and J genes are TRBV4-1 and TRBJ1-3; the D is unclear. The CDR3 is 13 amino acids. The ends were cut back, 6 bases at V and 3 bases at J, with 9 bases in the middle. CDR1 and CDR2 (germline): MGHRA, YSYEKL.

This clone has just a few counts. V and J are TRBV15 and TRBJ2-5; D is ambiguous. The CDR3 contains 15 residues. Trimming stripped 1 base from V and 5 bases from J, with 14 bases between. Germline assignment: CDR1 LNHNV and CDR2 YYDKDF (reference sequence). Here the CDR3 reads CATSRAIGSSETQYF. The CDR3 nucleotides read TGTGCCACCAGCAGAGCTATCGGCTCGTCGGAGACCCAGTACTTC.

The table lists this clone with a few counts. The CDR3 sequence is CASSPRDSYSGANVLTF. CDR3 coding DNA: TGTGCCAGCAGCCCAAGGGACAGTTACTCTGGGGCCAACGTCCTGACTTTC. The chain employs TRBV21-1 and TRBJ2-6; the D call TRBD1 from the table was never checked on the DNA. TRBV21-1 is listed as a pseudogene. CDR3 size: 17 residues.

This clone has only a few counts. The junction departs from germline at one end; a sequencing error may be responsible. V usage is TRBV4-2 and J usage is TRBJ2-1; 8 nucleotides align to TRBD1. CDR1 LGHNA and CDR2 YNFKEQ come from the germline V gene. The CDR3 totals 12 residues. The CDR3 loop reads CASSQDGGQAVF. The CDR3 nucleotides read TGTGCCAGCAGCCAAGATGGGGGACAGGCGGTCTTC.

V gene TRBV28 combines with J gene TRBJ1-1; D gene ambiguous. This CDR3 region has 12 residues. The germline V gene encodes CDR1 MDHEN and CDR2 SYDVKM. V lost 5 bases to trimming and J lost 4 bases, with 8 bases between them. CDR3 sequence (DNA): TGTGCCAGCAGTATTTGGGTCACTGAAGCTTTCTTT. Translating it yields CASSIWVTEAFF.

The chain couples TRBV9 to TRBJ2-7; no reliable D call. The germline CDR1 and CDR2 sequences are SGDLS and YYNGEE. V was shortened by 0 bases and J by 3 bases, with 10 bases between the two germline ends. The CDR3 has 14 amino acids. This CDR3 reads CASSVGTIDYEQYF. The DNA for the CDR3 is TGTGCCAGCAGCGTAGGAACCATTGACTACGAGCAGTACTTC. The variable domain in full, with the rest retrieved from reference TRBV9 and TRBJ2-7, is DSGVTQTPKHLITATGQRVTLRCSPRSGDLSVYWYQQSLDQGLQFLIQYYNGEERAKGNILERFSAQQFPDLHSELNLSSLELGDSALYFCASSVGTIDYEQYFGPGTRLTVT.

As DNA, the CDR3 is TGTGCCATCAGTGAGTCAGGCTACCGACAGCCCCAGCATTTT. Translated: CAISESGYRQPQHF. The rearrangement joins TRBV10-3 to TRBJ1-5; D remains ambiguous. Germline lookup yields CDR1 ENHRY and CDR2 SYGVKD. The CDR3 spans 14 residues. Trimming stripped 0 bases from V and 7 bases from J, with 10 bases between.

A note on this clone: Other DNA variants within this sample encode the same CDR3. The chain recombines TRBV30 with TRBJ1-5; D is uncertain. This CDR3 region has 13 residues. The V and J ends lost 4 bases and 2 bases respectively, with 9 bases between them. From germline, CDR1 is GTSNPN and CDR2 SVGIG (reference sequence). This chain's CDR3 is CAWTAGGNQPQHF. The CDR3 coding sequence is TGTGCCTGGACCGCCGGAGGCAATCAGCCCCAGCATTTT.

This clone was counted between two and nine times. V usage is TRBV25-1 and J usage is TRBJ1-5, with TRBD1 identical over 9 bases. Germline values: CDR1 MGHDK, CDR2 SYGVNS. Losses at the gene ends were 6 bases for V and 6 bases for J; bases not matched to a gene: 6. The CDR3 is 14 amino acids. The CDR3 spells CASSNTGGGQPQHF. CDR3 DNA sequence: TGTGCCAGCAGCAACACAGGGGGCGGTCAGCCCCAGCATTTT.

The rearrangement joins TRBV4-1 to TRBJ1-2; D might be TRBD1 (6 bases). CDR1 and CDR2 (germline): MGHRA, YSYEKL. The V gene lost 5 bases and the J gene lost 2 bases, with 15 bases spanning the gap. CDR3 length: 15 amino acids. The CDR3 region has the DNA TGCGCCAGCAGCTCCTGGGGGGCACAGAACTATGGCTACACCTTC. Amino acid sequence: CASSSWGAQNYGYTF.

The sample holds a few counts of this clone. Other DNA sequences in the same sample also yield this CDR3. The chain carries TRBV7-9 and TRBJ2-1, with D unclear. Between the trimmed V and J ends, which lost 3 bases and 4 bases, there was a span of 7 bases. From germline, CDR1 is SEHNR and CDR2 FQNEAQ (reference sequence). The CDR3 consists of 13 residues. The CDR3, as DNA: TGTGCCAGCAGCTTCGACTCGTACAATGAGCAGTTCTTC. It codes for CASSFDSYNEQFF. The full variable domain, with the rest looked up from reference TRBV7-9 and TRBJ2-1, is DTGVSQNPRHKITKRGQNVTFRCDPISEHNRLYWYRQTLGQGPEFLTYFQNEAQLEKSRLLSDRFSAERPKGSFSTLEIQRTEQGDSAMYLCASSFDSYNEQFFGPGTRLTVL.

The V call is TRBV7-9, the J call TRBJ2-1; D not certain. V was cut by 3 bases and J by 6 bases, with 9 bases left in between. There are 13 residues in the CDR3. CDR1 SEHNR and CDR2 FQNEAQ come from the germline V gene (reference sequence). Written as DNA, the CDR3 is TGTGCCAGCAGCTTCGGATCTGGCAATGAGCAGTTCTTC. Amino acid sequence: CASSFGSGNEQFF.

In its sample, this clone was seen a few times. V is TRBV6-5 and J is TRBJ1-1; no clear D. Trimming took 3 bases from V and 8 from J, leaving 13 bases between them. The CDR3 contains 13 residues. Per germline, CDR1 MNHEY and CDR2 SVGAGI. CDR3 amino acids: CASSYGSALEAFF. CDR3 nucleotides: TGTGCCAGCAGTTATGGCAGCGCTTTGGAAGCTTTCTTT.

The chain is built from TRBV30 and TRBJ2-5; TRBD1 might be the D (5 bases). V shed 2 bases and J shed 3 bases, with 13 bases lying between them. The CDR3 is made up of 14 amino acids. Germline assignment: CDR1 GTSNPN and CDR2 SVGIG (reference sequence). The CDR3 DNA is TGTGCCTGGAGTATGACAGCTCCGGAAGAGACCCAGTACTTC. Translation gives CAWSMTAPEETQYF.

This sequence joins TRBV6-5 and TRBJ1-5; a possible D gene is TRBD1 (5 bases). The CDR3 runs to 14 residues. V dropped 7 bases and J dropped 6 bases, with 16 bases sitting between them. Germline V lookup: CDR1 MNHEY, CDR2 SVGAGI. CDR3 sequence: CASTQFGGSQPQHF. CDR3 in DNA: TGTGCCAGCACCCAATTTGGGGGGAGTCAGCCCCAGCATTTT.